This TCR beta chain derives from a study of neurological immune-mediated disorders (dated by TCRdb to about 2019). Turning to the overall study: Peripheral blood TCR-beta repertoires from HTLV-I-associated myelopathy (HAM/TSP) patients, multiple sclerosis patients and healthy controls were compared by UMI-based sequencing. Alongside PBMC samples, the set of some 98 TCR-beta libraries contained longitudinal samples, technical triplicates, and paired CD4+ and CD8+ T-cell subsets that had been sorted. The cohort included 60 to 75 subjects: roughly 15 with HAM/TSP, about 34 with multiple sclerosis, and 20 or so healthy controls.

For the sorted-subset TCR libraries, the starting material was over 950,000 sorted CD4+ or CD8+ T cells. PBMCs were separated from peripheral blood using Ficoll-Hypaque density gradient centrifugation and then cryopreserved in liquid nitrogen. The study also sequenced paired sorted CD4+ and CD8+ subsets from healthy controls, HAM/TSP patients and MS patients. This clonotype was detected ten times or more. Its target antigen remains unknown. One base away there is no much larger clone; base qualities are not given. According to the germline V gene, CDR1 reads SGHVS and CDR2 reads FNYEAQ. After removal of 2 bases from V and 3 bases from J, the junction retains 4 bases not matched to a gene. From the cysteine through the phenylalanine, the CDR3 covers 15 amino acids. Solely the CDR3 DNA is kept, with 45 bases framed from the first base. Points the paper makes about the study in general: No identical CDR3 amino acid sequences were shared among expanded clones across subjects, suggesting private TCR-beta repertoires in all groups. The highest TCR clonal expansion was observed in HAM/TSP patients, whereas the lowest was observed in MS patients, even when compared with healthy controls.

cDNA was synthesized by template-switch 5'RACE using a primer carrying a 10-nucleotide random unique molecular identifier by which each TCR transcript was tagged. Every sequencing run yielded over 160 million TCR-beta sequences covering 15-18 subjects. The RNeasy kit was used for extraction of total RNA. TCR-beta VDJ regions were amplified with primers for the TCR constant region and the 5'RACE anchor, using the KAPA Real-time Library Amplification kit. Sample indexes and Illumina adaptors were added in a first PCR, after which library yield was increased in a second PCR. After Ampure bead purification, the roughly 650 bp TCR product was size-selected on a 2% E-gel SizeSelection system. Before pooling, libraries had their quality checked on a Bioanalyzer, their concentration measured with Qubit, and their quantity determined with the Kapa Library Quantification kit. Paired-end 2 x 150 bp sequencing of the libraries was performed on an Illumina HiSeq 2500. To increase sequence diversity, roughly 24-32% phiX was spiked into each library pool. In the original analysis: Quality-filtered reads were processed with the UMI-based MiGEC pipeline, which removed over 90% of raw TCR sequences during error correction. IMGT germline references were used for aligning VDJ genes, and each clonotype was defined as a unique CDR3 amino acid sequence together with its V-J genes. Clonal expansion, Shannon diversity and CDR3 relatedness (CalcPairwiseDistances, ClusterSamples) were evaluated with VDJtools, and phylogenetic trees were built with CLCbio workbench. Clones with at least 8 unique UMIs were defined as expanded, with this threshold being based on coefficient-of-variation modelling across technical triplicates. The public reads were run again by TCRdb, first through fastp at Q25 and then through MiXCR, and only productive beta chains were kept. Rows are combined by CDR3 protein, so each entry shows the most common genes and DNA. Clone size and V and J calls follow TCRdb, not the original study. The sample table holds about 14,000 distinct CDR3 sequences, of which under 15% were seen once. The ten biggest clones cover roughly two fifths of the sample.

The sequence joins TRBV7-6 to TRBJ2-3, and TRBD1 aligns with 8 junction nucleotides. Input material: CD8+ T cells from blood. The TCR sequence derives from a female donor with HTLV-1-associated myelopathy (HAM/TSP). This receptor carries the CDR3 CASSLLDRVTDTQYF. The DNA sequence follows: TGTGCCAGCAGCTTATTGGACAGGGTGACAGATACGCAGTATTTT.